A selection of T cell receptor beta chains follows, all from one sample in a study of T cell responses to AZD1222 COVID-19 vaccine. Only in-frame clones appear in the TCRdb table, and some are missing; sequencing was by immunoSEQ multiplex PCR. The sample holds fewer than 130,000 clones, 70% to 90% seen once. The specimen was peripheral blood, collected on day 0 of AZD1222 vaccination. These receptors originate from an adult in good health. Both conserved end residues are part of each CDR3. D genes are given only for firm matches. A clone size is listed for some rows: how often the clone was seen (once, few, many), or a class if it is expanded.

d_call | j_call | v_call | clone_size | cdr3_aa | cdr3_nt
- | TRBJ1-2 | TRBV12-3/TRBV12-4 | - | CASSLGQGYGYTF | TGTGCCAGCAGTTTGGGACAAGGCTATGGCTACACCTTC
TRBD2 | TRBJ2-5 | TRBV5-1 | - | CASSTSGVQETQYF | TGCGCCAGTTCGACTAGCGGGGTCCAAGAGACCCAGTACTTC
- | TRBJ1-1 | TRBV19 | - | CASSYRGNTEAFF | TGTGCCAGTAGTTATAGGGGGAACACTGAAGCTTTCTTT
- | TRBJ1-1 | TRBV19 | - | CASGVENPGTEAFF | TGTGCCAGTGGGGTTGAAAACCCGGGGACTGAAGCTTTCTTT
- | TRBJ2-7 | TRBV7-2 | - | CASSWPGRGTYEQYF | TGTGCCAGCAGTTGGCCGGGCAGGGGTACGTACGAGCAGTACTTC
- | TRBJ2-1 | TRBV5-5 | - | CASSLVAINEQFF | TGTGCCAGCAGCTTGGTGGCGATCAATGAGCAGTTCTTC
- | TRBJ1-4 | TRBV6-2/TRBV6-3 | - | CASSYRLSDSEEKLFF | TGTGCCAGCAGTTACAGGCTCTCGGACAGTGAGGAAAAACTGTTTTTT
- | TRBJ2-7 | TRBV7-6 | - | CASSQTRRMEQYF | TGTGCCAGCAGCCAGACCCGGCGAATGGAGCAGTACTTC
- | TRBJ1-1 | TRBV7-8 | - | CASSLSPMGDEAFF | TGTGCCAGCAGCTTATCCCCGATGGGGGATGAAGCTTTCTTT
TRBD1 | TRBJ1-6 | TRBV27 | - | CASRRQGMTPLHF | TGTGCCAGCAGGAGACAGGGGATGACACCCCTCCACTTT
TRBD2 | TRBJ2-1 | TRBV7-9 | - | CASSLEGLAGGEQFF | TGTGCCAGCAGCTTAGAGGGACTAGCGGGTGGTGAGCAGTTCTTC
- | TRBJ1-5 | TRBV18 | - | CASSPTGPGNQPQHF | TGTGCCAGCTCACCAACAGGGCCGGGCAATCAGCCCCAGCATTTT
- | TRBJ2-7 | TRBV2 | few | CASSIRYEQYF | TGTGCCAGCAGTATCCGCTACGAGCAGTACTTC
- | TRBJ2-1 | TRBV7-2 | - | CASSPGQGSYNEQFF | TGTGCCAGCAGTCCAGGTCAGGGGTCCTACAATGAGCAGTTCTTC
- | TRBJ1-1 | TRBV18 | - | CASSPLPGVTEAFF | TGTGCCAGCTCACCACTTCCGGGGGTTACTGAAGCTTTCTTT
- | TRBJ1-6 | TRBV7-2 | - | CASSPLEGNSPLHF | TGTGCCAGCAGCCCATTAGAAGGAAATTCACCCCTCCACTTT
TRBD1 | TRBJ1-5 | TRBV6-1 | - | CASSETGTVPVTTNQPQHF | TGTGCCAGCAGTGAAACCGGGACAGTGCCTGTCACAACCAATCAGCCCCAGCATTTT
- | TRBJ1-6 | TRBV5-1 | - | CASSLVTPDNSPLHF | TGCGCCAGCAGCTTGGTTACGCCAGATAATTCACCCCTCCACTTT
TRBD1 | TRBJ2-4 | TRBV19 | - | CASQNRGKNIQYF | TGTGCCAGTCAAAACAGGGGCAAAAACATTCAGTACTTC
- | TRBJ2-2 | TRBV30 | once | CAFPTPANTGELFF | TGTGCCTTCCCGACACCAGCGAACACCGGGGAGCTGTTTTTT
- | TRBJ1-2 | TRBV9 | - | CASSADYRVSRGYTF | TGTGCCAGCAGCGCTGATTACAGGGTTTCCCGCGGCTACACCTTC
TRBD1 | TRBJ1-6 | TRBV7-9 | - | CASSRAGTGDNSPLHF | TGTGCCAGCAGCCGCGCCGGGACAGGGGATAATTCACCCCTCCACTTT
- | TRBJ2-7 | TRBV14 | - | CASSQGTAGNEQYF | TGTGCCAGCAGCCAAGGGACAGCCGGTAACGAGCAGTACTTC
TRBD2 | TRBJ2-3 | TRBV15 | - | CATRDKGGSTDTQYF | TGTGCCACCAGAGACAAGGGAGGGAGCACAGATACGCAGTATTTT
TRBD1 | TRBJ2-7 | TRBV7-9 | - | CASSLMGQGPREQYF | TGTGCCAGCAGCCTAATGGGACAGGGACCCAGAGAGCAGTACTTC
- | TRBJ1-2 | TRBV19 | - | CASNHRSGAVNYGYTF | TGTGCCAGCAACCACCGATCCGGGGCAGTTAACTATGGCTACACCTTC
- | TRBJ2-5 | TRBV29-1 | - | CSADLPGVETQYF | TGCAGCGCCGACTTACCGGGAGTAGAGACCCAGTACTTC
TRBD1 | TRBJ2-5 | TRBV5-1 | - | CASSNGTGRATGETQYF | TGCGCCAGCAGCAACGGGACAGGGCGGGCAACAGGGGAGACCCAGTACTTC
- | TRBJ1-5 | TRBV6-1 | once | CASSEKGRGGFASNQPQHF | TGTGCCAGCAGCGAAAAGGGGCGAGGGGGGTTCGCGAGCAATCAGCCCCAGCATTTT
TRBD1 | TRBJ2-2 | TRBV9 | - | CASSPLQGSGTGELFF | TGTGCCAGCAGCCCATTACAGGGGAGCGGCACCGGGGAGCTGTTTTTT
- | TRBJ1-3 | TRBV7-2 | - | CASSFGGPPGNTIYF | TGTGCCAGCAGCTTCGGGGGGCCGCCCGGAAACACCATATATTTT
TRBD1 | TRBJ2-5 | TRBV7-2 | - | CASSPRRDRVSSETQYF | TGTGCCAGCAGCCCCCGTCGGGACAGGGTTTCGTCGGAGACCCAGTACTTC
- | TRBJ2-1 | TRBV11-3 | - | CASSFGDGVYNEQFF | TGTGCCAGCAGCTTCGGGGACGGAGTATACAATGAGCAGTTCTTC
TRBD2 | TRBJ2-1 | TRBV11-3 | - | CASSQGLAGGNEQFF | TGTGCCAGCAGCCAGGGACTAGCGGGAGGGAATGAGCAGTTCTTC
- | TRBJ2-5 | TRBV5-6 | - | CASSLGMETQYF | TGTGCCAGCAGCTTAGGGATGGAGACCCAGTACTTC
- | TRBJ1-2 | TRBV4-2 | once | CASSQPQEIYGYTF | TGTGCCAGCAGCCAACCACAGGAAATCTATGGCTACACCTTC
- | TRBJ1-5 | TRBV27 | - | CASSLSRDQPQHF | TGTGCCAGCAGTTTATCCAGGGATCAGCCCCAGCATTTT
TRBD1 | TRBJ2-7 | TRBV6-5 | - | CATWGQLGYEQYF | TGTGCCACCTGGGGACAGTTAGGATACGAGCAGTACTTC
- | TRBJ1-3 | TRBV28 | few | CASSTSGNTIYF | TGTGCCAGCAGTACGTCTGGAAACACCATATATTTT
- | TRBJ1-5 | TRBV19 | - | CASSIADFRDGDKDF | TGTGCCAGTAGTATAGCGGACTTCCGGGACGGGGACAAGGATTTT
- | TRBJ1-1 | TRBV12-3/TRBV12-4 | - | CASSLIINTEAFF | TGTGCCAGCAGCCTAATTATTAACACTGAAGCTTTCTTT
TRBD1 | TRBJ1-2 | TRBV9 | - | CASSAGGGTLWSGYTF | TGTGCCAGCAGCGCAGGGGGAGGCACACTTTGGAGTGGCTACACCTTC